This T cell receptor beta chain was obtained from a study of regulatory T cells in long-lasting Graves disease (dated by TCRdb to 2020 to 2022). Background on the whole study: Patients with newly diagnosed Graves' disease had been on antithyroid drugs for under 3 months. Peripheral blood TCR sequencing and RNA sequencing compared persistent Graves' disease patients with newly diagnosed Graves' disease patients. The study was conducted in China and was registered as a clinical trial. A total of 35 or so samples were covered by TCR sequencing, comprising approximately 13 persistent and roughly 20 newly diagnosed Graves' disease patients. Study-wide conclusions, independent of this receptor: Persistent Graves' disease patients showed lower TCR Shannon entropy and fewer highly expanded clones than newly diagnosed patients, suggesting clonal expansion. The authors noted that the small sample size was a limitation that may lower accuracy. Only peripheral blood was studied, because thyroid tissue, the primary lesion, was inaccessible. Sequencing and analysis were restricted to the TCR beta chain. Patients with persistent disease shared more public clonotypes (around 2,500) than newly diagnosed patients did (around 980). Persistent disease showed preferential use of TRBV28, TRBJ1-2 and TRBJ2-5, whereas newly diagnosed disease favored TRBV20-1 and TRBJ2-1.

Receptors were amplified or captured by multiplex PCR. TCRdb lists the instrument as Illumina HiSeq 4000. iRepertoire HTBI primers and Arm-PCR amplification of CDR3 regions were used to construct TCR beta libraries. Gel purification was performed on PCR products prior to sequencing. Per the authors' processing: Across samples, 62 TRBV and 13 to 15 TRBJ segments were identified and used for gene usage analysis of CDR3 amino acid clonotypes. COPE and FqMerger were used to merge filtered high-quality paired reads into contigs. Contigs were aligned with BLAST to IMGT TRBV, TRBD and TRBJ reference genes, and CDR3 was defined per IMGT. Any clonotype with a frequency above 0.1% was counted as a highly expanded clone. Shannon entropy served as the measure of repertoire diversity, while the Gini coefficient captured V-J evenness. A clonotype was considered public if more than one individual shared it. TCRdb took the public reads, trimmed them with fastp at Q25, ran MiXCR for clone calling and kept in-frame beta chains. Rows are combined by CDR3 protein, so each entry shows the most common genes and DNA. These V and J calls originate from TCRdb's pipeline instead of the authors' own analysis. Counted in this sample were approximately 540,000 distinct CDR3 sequences; approximately 12% of them appeared once. The top ten constitute roughly 8.2% of the sample.

As encoded in the germline V gene, CDR1 is SGHTA while CDR2 is FQGNSA. The CDR3 holds 15 amino acids from the cysteine to the phenylalanine. Of the read, only the CDR3 DNA is kept; its 45 bases are in frame from base 1. V is pruned by 3 bases and J by 6 bases, leaving 5 bases of the junction without a gene match. Regarding this clonotype: Its cognate antigen has yet to be identified. No clone much larger than this one lies a single base away; base qualities are absent.

The time point label corresponds to: newly diagnosed GD, antithyroid drugs for less than 3 months. RNA was extracted from PBMCs in TRIzol for both TCR sequencing and RNA sequencing. The diagnosis of Graves' disease was made according to American Thyroid Association guidelines. Patients were recruited from an endocrinology department in Xi'an, China. Each patient gave approximately 8.8 milliliters of peripheral blood, collected in an EDTA anticoagulant tube. PBMCs were isolated by Ficoll Paque Plus density gradient separation without further T cell sorting. An Agilent 2100 Bioanalyzer and agarose gel were used to check RNA quality, while a NanoDrop 2000 measured RNA concentration. These sequences were also reported in another study, on T cells in Graves' hyperthyroidism and ophthalmopathy. That second publication adds: A patient counted as having stable Graves' hyperthyroidism if no progression to ophthalmopathy occurred over 18 months of follow-up. Hyperthyroidism patients were aged 18 to 65 years and newly diagnosed, with disease duration of less than 2 months. Patients with uncontrolled infections, other autoimmune diseases, pregnancy or lactation were excluded. Diagnoses relied on clinical symptoms, serum thyroxine and TRAb, thyroid ultrasound and orbital computed tomography. The first round of RT-PCR for the TCR CDR3 was performed with the HTBI primer set and the Qiagen OneStep RT-PCR kit. Most expanded thyroid clonotypes (frequency above 0.001) were also detected in blood, a finding suggesting that blood repertoires may reflect thyroid immune responses. A model built on a 13 V-J signature distinguished ophthalmopathy from stable hyperthyroidism, reaching around 90% sensitivity and approximately 83% specificity in cross-validation and 80%/75% in testing. In validation, the model predicted progression to ophthalmopathy a median of approximately 6.3 months before onset, with about 71% sensitivity and about 72% specificity. To identify distinguishing TCR V-J signatures, a discovery cohort of around 100 patients was used, comprising some 45 with Graves' ophthalmopathy and 57 with stable Graves' hyperthyroidism. Prospective prediction of ophthalmopathy was tested in an independent validation cohort of 18 to 20 hyperthyroidism patients and 15 to 17 patients who later progressed to ophthalmopathy. The approximately 97 discovery patients were randomly divided into training and test sets at a 7:3 ratio. The study also compared thyroid tissue and blood T-cell repertoires from more than 5 Graves' hyperthyroidism patients. Following sampling, methimazole starting at 30 mg daily was given to hyperthyroidism patients, and high-dose intravenous methylprednisolone was given to ophthalmopathy patients. A second multiplex PCR round built the libraries, followed by size selection and purification. The libraries were sequenced on an Illumina HiSeq2000 using paired-end 100 bp reads. SOAPnuke was used to process the raw data, with reads discarded if the reads contained adapters or uncalled bases, had a mean Phred below 15, or lacked an exact constant-primer or identifier match. High-quality paired reads were merged with COPE v1.2.5, and unique nucleotide sequences were defined as clonotypes. MiTCR v1.1 was used to align the clonotypes against IMGT TRBV, TRBD and TRBJ reference segments. Analysis was restricted to V-J combinations with a frequency above 0.0001, which covered roughly 99% of repertoires. The TCS score was defined as the ratio of F50 (clonal expansion) to E x V (chaos), calculated using BLOSUM62-based TCRdist between CDR3 peptides within each V-J. Welch's t-statistics and random forest reduced fewer than 600 V-J features to fewer than 15, which were used in a naive Bayes classifier (R e1071). Sample size was not statistically predetermined, and investigators were not blinded to group allocation. The paper describes TCR Vbeta CDR3 sequencing of around 130 peripheral blood samples, made up of under 50 ophthalmopathy patients, over 70 hyperthyroidism patients and 17 progressor patients.

The sample here was peripheral blood mononuclear cells (PBMCs), taken at new diagnosis, from a patient treated with antithyroid drugs. This TCR was recovered from a woman aged 25-40 years with Graves disease. Donor details come from another sample of the same person, matched by shared clones. The receptor chain draws on TRBV7-2 and TRBJ2-1, with 10 central nucleotides matching TRBD2. In nucleotide form, the sequence is TGTGCCAGCAGCTTGTTTAGCGGGAGGATCAATGAGCAGTTCTTC. This is translated as CASSLFSGRINEQFF. The entire variable domain, with the stretches around the CDR3 drawn from the reference TRBV7-2 and TRBJ2-1 proteins, is GAGVSQSPSNKVTEKGKDVELRCDPISGHTALYWYRQSLGQGLEFLIYFQGNSAPDKSGLPSDRFSAERTGGSVSTLTIQRTQQEDSAVYLCASSLFSGRINEQFFGPGTRLTVL.